This TCR beta chain was found in a study of blood T cell repertoires in COVID-19. The germline V gene has CDR1 GTSNPN and CDR2 SVGIG (reference sequence). The ends were cut back, 5 bases at V and 10 bases at J, with 12 bases in the middle. The CDR3 spans 12 residues. Measured with immunoSEQ multiplex PCR; TCRdb has only the in-frame clones, and not every one. The sample lists about 83,000 clones, around 84% occurring once. The chain is built from TRBV30 and TRBJ1-6; a weak D match, TRBD1 (6 bases). The sequenced material came from peripheral blood. This receptor was taken from a woman at least 80 years old in a cohort sampled during active or convalescent COVID-19. The CDR3 spells CAWGDTASPLHF. The CDR3 bases are TGTGCCTGGGGGGACACGGCGTCACCCCTCCACTTT.